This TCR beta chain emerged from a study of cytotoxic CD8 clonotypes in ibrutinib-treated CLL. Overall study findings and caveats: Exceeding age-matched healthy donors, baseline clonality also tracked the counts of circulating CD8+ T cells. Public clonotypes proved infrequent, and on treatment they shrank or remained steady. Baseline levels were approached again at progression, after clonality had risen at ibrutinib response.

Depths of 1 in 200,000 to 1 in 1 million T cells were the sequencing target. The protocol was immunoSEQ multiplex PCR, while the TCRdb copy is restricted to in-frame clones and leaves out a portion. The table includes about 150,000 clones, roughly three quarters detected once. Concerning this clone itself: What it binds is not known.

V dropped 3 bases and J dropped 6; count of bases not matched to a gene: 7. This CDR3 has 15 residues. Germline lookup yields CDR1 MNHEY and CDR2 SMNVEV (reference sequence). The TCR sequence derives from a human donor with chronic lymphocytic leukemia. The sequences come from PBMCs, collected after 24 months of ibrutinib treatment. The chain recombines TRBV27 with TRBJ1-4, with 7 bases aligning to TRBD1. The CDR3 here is CASSLDGQVYEKLFF. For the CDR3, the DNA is TGTGCCAGCAGTTTGGACGGACAGGTCTATGAAAAACTGTTTTTT.